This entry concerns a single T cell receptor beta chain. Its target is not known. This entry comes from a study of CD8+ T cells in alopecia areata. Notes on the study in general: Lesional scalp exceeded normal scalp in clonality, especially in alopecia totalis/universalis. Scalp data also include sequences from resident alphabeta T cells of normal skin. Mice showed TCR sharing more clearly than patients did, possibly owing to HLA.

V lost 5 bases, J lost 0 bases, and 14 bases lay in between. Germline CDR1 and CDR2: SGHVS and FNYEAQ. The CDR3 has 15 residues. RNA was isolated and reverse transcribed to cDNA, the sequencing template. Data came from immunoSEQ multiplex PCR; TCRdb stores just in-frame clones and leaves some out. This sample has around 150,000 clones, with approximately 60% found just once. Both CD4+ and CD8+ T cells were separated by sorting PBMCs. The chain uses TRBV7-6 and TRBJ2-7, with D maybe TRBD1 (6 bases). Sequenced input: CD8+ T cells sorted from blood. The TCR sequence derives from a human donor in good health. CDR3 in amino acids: CASSLGQLPSYEQYF. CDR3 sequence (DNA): TGTGCCAGCAGCCTCGGACAGCTTCCCTCCTACGAGCAGTACTTC.